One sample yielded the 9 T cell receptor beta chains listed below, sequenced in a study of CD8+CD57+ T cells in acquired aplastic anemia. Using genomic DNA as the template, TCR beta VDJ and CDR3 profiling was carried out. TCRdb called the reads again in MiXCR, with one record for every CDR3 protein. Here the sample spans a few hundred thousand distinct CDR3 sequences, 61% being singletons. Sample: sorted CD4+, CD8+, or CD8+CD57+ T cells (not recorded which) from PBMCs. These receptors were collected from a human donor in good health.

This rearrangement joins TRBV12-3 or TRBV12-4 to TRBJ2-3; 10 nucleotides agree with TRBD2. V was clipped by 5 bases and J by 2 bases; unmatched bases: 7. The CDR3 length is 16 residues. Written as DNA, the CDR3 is TGTGCCAGCAGTCCACTCGGACTAGCGGCCACAGATACGCAGTATTTT. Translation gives CASSPLGLAATDTQYF.

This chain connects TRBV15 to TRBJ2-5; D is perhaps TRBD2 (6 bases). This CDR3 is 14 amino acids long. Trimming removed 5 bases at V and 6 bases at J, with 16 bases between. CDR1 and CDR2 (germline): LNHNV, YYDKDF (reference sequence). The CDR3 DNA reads TGTGCCACCAGCTCGCGGACCGGGGGAAAGACCCAGTACTTC. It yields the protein CATSSRTGGKTQYF.

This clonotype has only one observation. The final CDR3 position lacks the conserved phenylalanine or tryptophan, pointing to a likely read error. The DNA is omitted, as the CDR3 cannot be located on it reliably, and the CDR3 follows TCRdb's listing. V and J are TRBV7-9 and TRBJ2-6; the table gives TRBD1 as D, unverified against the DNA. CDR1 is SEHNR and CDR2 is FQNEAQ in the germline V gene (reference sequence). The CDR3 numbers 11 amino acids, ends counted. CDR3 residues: CASSDIGTENT.

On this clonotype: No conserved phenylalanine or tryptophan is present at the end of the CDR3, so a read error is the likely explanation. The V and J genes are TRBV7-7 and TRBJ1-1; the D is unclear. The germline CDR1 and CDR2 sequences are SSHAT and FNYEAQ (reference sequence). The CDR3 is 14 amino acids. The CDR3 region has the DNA TGTGCTAGCAGACTGCCCTCCGGGAACACTGAAGCTTTCTCT. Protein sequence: CASRLPSGNTEAFS.

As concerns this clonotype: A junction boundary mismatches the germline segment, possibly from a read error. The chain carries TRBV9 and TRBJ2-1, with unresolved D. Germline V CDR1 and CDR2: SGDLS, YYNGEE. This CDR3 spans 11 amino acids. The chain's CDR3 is CASGVANEQFF. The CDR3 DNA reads TGTGCCAGCGGCGTAGCTAATGAGCAGTTCTTC.

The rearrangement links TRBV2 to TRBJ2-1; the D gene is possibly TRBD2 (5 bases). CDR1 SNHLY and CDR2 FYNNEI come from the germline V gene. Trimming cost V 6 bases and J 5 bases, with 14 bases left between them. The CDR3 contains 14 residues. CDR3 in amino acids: CASRAETGDNEQFF. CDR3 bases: TGTGCCAGCAGGGCAGAGACCGGGGACAATGAGCAGTTCTTC.

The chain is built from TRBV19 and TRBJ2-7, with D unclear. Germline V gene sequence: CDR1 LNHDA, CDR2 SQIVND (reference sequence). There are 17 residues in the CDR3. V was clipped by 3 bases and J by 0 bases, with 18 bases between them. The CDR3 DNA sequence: TGTGCCAGTAGTATCGGCACCCCGGCAGATAGCTCCTACGAGCAGTACTTC. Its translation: CASSIGTPADSSYEQYF.

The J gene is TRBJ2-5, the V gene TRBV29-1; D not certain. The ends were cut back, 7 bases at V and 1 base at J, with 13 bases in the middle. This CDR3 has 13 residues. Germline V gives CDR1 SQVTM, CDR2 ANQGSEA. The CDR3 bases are TGCAGCGCCGTGCCAGTGACCCAAGAGACCCAGTACTTC. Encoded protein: CSAVPVTQETQYF.

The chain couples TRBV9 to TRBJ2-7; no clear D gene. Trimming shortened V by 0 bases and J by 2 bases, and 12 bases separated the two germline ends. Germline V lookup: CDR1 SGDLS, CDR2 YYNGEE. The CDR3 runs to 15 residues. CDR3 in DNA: TGTGCCAGCAGCGTAGCCCCAACGACCACCTACGAGCAGTACTTC. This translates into CASSVAPTTTYEQYF. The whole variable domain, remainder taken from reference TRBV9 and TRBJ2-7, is DSGVTQTPKHLITATGQRVTLRCSPRSGDLSVYWYQQSLDQGLQFLIQYYNGEERAKGNILERFSAQQFPDLHSELNLSSLELGDSALYFCASSVAPTTTYEQYFGPGTRLTVT.